The 16 T cell receptor beta chains given below trace back to one sample, sequenced in a study of T cell changes during pregnancy in multiple sclerosis. This table comes from immunoSEQ multiplex PCR, and its TCRdb copy is limited to in-frame clones, with some not included. The repertoire holds 17,000 or so clones, with around 97% as singletons. Specimen: peripheral blood, collected in the third trimester of pregnancy. Receptor source: a female donor with multiple sclerosis, enrolled in a pregnancy study.

This chain links TRBV10-1 with TRBJ2-3; D is possibly TRBD2 (6 bases). V shed 2 bases and J shed 6 bases, with 12 bases lying between them. The length of the CDR3 is 14 residues. Germline-derived CDR1 and CDR2 are WNHNN and SYGVQD (reference sequence). CDR3 coding DNA: TGCGCCAGCAGTGAGCCGGGGGAAAGGGATACGCAGTATTTT. The encoded protein is CASSEPGERDTQYF.

The chain employs TRBV5-1 and TRBJ2-2; TRBD2 is a possible D gene (6 bases). The V gene lost 1 base and the J gene lost 2 bases, with 9 bases spanning the gap. CDR3 length: 15 residues. Germline lookup yields CDR1 SGHRS and CDR2 YFSETQ. CDR3 bases: TGCGCCAGCAGCTTGTACGGGGGTAACACCGGGGAGCTGTTTTTT. The encoded protein is CASSLYGGNTGELFF.

This clone came up once. The rearrangement uses TRBV7-2 and TRBJ2-1, with D maybe TRBD2 (6 bases). CDR3 length: 15 amino acids. V shed 4 bases and J shed 6 bases, with 16 bases lying between them. The V gene's germline CDR1 is SGHTA and CDR2 FQGNSA. CDR3 region: CASSWPGTSSNEQFF. For the CDR3, the DNA is TGTGCCAGCAGCTGGCCCGGGACTTCGTCCAATGAGCAGTTCTTC.

The chain is built from TRBV27 and TRBJ1-5; 7 bases are shared with TRBD1. V shed 3 bases, J shed 4 bases, and the junction held 3 bases outside the gene matches. This CDR3 has 14 residues. In germline, CDR1 is MNHEY, CDR2 SMNVEV (reference sequence). CDR3 nucleotides: TGTGCCAGCAGTTTCCAGGGGGGAAATCAGCCCCAGCATTTT. It encodes CASSFQGGNQPQHF.

The chain carries TRBV7-6 and TRBJ2-5; D possibly corresponds to TRBD2 (6 bases). Germline V gene lookup returns CDR1 SGHVS and CDR2 FNYEAQ. The CDR3 has 14 residues. The V end lost 1 base, the J end lost 4 bases, and 10 bases lay between the germline ends. The CDR3 here is CASSLGGKGETQYF. The CDR3 DNA reads as TGTGCCAGCAGCTTAGGCGGGAAAGGAGAGACCCAGTACTTC.

The CDR3 nucleotides are TGTGCCAGCAGCGTCGGATCGGACTTTTTTCCTGTTTTCGGCTACACCTTC. It is translated as CASSVGSDFFPVFGYTF. The rearrangement joins TRBV9 to TRBJ1-2; D call uncertain. V was clipped by 2 bases and J by 8 bases, with 25 bases between them. CDR1 is SGDLS, CDR2 YYNGEE, per germline. The CDR3 is made up of 17 amino acids.

This rearrangement joins TRBV5-1 to TRBJ2-1; 11 bases are a match to TRBD1. Germline V lookup: CDR1 SGHRS, CDR2 YFSETQ. This CDR3 has 14 residues. With V trimmed by 2 bases and J by 7 bases, 2 bases remained unmatched. For the CDR3, the DNA is TGCGCCAGCAGCTTTGGGGACAGGGGGAATGAGCAGTTCTTC. Protein sequence: CASSFGDRGNEQFF.

The V call is TRBV2, the J call TRBJ1-1, with D tentatively TRBD1 (5 bases). Trimming cost V 5 bases and J 0 bases, with 13 bases left between them. CDR1 and CDR2 (germline): SNHLY, FYNNEI. This CDR3 comprises 15 residues. The CDR3 is CASSPGQYMNTEAFF. CDR3 DNA: TGTGCCAGCAGTCCAGGGCAGTACATGAACACTGAAGCTTTCTTT. Variable domain in full (rest from reference TRBV2 and TRBJ1-1): EPEVTQTPSHQVTQMGQEVILRCVPISNHLYFYWYRQILGQKVEFLVSFYNNEISEKSEIFDDQFSVERPDGSNFTLKIRSTKLEDSAMYFCASSPGQYMNTEAFFGQGTRLTVV.

In this sample, this clone turned up once. The chain uses TRBV5-1 and TRBJ2-1, with TRBD2 identical over 12 bases. The ends lost 0 bases at V and 8 bases at J; junction bases unmatched: 6. From germline, CDR1 is SGHRS and CDR2 YFSETQ. This CDR3 has 16 residues. This chain's CDR3 is CASSLALAGGPYEQFF. DNA of the CDR3: TGCGCCAGCAGCTTGGCCCTAGCGGGAGGGCCCTATGAGCAGTTCTTC.

The chain employs TRBV28 and TRBJ2-7; the match to TRBD1 covers 9 bases. Germline CDR1 is MDHEN and CDR2 is SYDVKM. The CDR3 is 14 residues long. V gave up 2 bases and J gave up 5 bases; unmatched junction bases: 4. The CDR3 here is CASSLRDRVHEQYF. As DNA, the CDR3 is TGTGCCAGCAGTTTACGGGACAGGGTCCACGAGCAGTACTTC.

The chain uses TRBV27 and TRBJ1-2; 8 positions match TRBD1. This CDR3 contains 14 residues. Germline V gene data show CDR1 as MNHEY and CDR2 as SMNVEV (reference sequence). Unmatched junction bases numbered 10, after V lost 5 bases and J lost 8 bases. CDR3 residues: CASSTPGQGKGYTF. The CDR3 nucleotides are TGTGCCAGCAGTACCCCAGGACAGGGCAAGGGCTACACCTTC.

The chain employs TRBV19 and TRBJ2-5, with TRBD1 matching over 9 bases. V trimming: 6 bases; J trimming: 0 bases; junction bases outside the gene matches: 8. The V gene's germline CDR1 is LNHDA and CDR2 SQIVND (reference sequence). CDR3 length: 16 residues. In nucleotides, the CDR3 is TGTGCCAGTAGAGACAGGGGGACCACTTACCAAGAGACCCAGTACTTC. Translation: CASRDRGTTYQETQYF.

The genes are TRBV7-2 and TRBJ2-1, with 10 bases aligning to TRBD2. V was pared by 0 bases and J by 0 bases, with 2 bases of the junction left unmatched. Germline CDR1 reads SGHTA; CDR2 reads FQGNSA. This CDR3 has 17 residues. The DNA of the CDR3 is TGTGCCAGCAGCTTAGCGGCTAGCGGGGGCTCCTACAATGAGCAGTTCTTC. This sequence encodes CASSLAASGGSYNEQFF.

The chain has TRBV19 and TRBJ2-1, with a tentative D call TRBD2 (6 bases). This CDR3 contains 20 residues. V lost 5 bases and J lost 0, with 26 bases in between. CDR1 LNHDA and CDR2 SQIVND come from the germline V gene (reference sequence). The CDR3 DNA follows: TGTGCCAGTAGTCCCCCAATGTTGAGTCCCGGGAGAAGCTCCTACAATGAGCAGTTCTTC. Protein sequence: CASSPPMLSPGRSSYNEQFF.

The V gene is TRBV7-9, the J gene TRBJ1-3, with D maybe TRBD1 (5 bases). Trimming shortened V by 5 bases and J by 2 bases, and 10 bases separated the two germline ends. The germline V gene has CDR1 SEHNR and CDR2 FQNEAQ (reference sequence). The CDR3 consists of 14 residues. The CDR3 region is CASSMAGTGNTIYF. The CDR3 DNA sequence: TGTGCCAGCAGCATGGCAGGGACTGGAAACACCATATATTTT.

The V gene is TRBV21-1, the J gene TRBJ2-5; the table's D gene call, TRBD1, was not cross checked with the DNA. TRBV21-1 has pseudogene status. The CDR3 extends over 16 amino acids. CDR3 region: CASSKALGTGQETQYF. The CDR3 DNA reads as TGTGCCAGCAGCAAAGCACTAGGAACAGGGCAAGAGACCCAGTACTTC.